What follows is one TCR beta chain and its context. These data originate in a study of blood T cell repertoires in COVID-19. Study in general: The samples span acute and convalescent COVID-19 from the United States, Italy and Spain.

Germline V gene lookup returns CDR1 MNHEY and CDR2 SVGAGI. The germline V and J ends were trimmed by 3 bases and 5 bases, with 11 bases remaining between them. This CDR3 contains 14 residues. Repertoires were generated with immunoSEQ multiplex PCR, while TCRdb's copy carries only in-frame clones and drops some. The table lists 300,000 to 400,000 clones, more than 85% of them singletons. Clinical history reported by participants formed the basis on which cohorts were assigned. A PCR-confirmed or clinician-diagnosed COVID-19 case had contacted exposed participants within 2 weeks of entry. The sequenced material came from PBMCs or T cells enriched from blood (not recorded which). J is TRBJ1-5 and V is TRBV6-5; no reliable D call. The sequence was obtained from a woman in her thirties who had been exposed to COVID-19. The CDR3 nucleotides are TGTGCCAGCAGTTATTGGGGAGGTGATCAGCCCCAGCATTTT. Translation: CASSYWGGDQPQHF.